The 32 T cell receptor beta chains below come from one sample, sequenced in a study of metastatic and nonmetastatic thyroid tumors. TCRdb reanalyzed the PCR reads with MiXCR. Here the sample spans roughly 45,000 clones, about 3.3% being singletons. All patients were treatment-naive before thyroid surgery. Sequencing was performed on blood. The receptors were sampled from a female donor with papillary thyroid cancer or a benign thyroid nodule (not recorded which). Some clones in this sample may be carry-over from other donors' samples.

There are a few counts of this clone. V gene TRBV6-1 combines with J gene TRBJ2-1; D gene ambiguous. The CDR3 runs to 14 residues. Germline loops: CDR1 MNHNS, CDR2 SASEGT. Trimming shortened V by 5 bases and J by 3 bases, and 11 bases separated the two germline ends. CDR3 nucleotides: TGTGCCAGCAGTCGGAGCGAGAACTACAATGAGCAGTTCTTC. Amino acids: CASSRSENYNEQFF.

The chain carries TRBV12-3 or TRBV12-4 and TRBJ2-7; D perhaps matches TRBD2 (6 bases). This CDR3 has 12 residues. The V end was cut by 2 bases, the J end by 8 bases, with 10 bases between. CDR3 loop: CASSLWREKQYF. In DNA form, the CDR3 reads TGTGCCAGCAGTTTATGGAGGGAGAAGCAGTACTTC.

This clone was seen at least ten times. In the same sample, other DNA sequences code for this CDR3. This rearrangement joins TRBV6-4 to TRBJ1-1; perhaps TRBD1 as D (5 bases). CDR1 and CDR2 from the germline V gene are MRHNA and SNTAGT. Trimming pared 4 bases from V and 1 base from J, leaving 16 bases between. There are 16 residues in the CDR3. CDR3 residues: CASSGRPGGGNTEAFF. The CDR3 DNA follows: TGTGCCAGCAGTGGGAGGCCCGGGGGGGGGAACACTGAAGCTTTCTTT.

This chain links TRBV12-3 or TRBV12-4 with TRBJ1-5, with 7 bases identical to TRBD1. The CDR3 covers 14 residues. After removal of 6 bases from V and 6 bases from J, the junction contained 8 bases not matched to a gene. CDR3 nucleotides: TGTGCCAGCAGCCGCCAGGGGGGGGGTCAGCCCCAGCATTTT. This encodes CASSRQGGGQPQHF.

This clone was observed a few times. V is TRBV5-1 and J is TRBJ1-1, with D perhaps matching TRBD1 (5 bases). V was cut by 0 bases and J by 1 base, with 10 bases left in between. Germline V gene sequence: CDR1 SGHRS, CDR2 YFSETQ. This CDR3 has 15 residues. The CDR3, as DNA: TGCGCCAGCAGCTTGGCCGCCAGGGCGAACACTGAAGCTTTCTTT. It is translated as CASSLAARANTEAFF. Full variable domain (rest looked up from reference TRBV5-1 and TRBJ1-1): KAGVTQTPRYLIKTRGQQVTLSCSPISGHRSVSWYQQTPGQGLQFLFEYFSETQRNKGNFPGRFSGRQFSNSRSEMNVSTLELGDSALYLCASSLAARANTEAFFGQGTRLTVV.

The gene calls are TRBV11-3 and TRBJ2-5; tentatively, D is TRBD1 (7 bases). The CDR3 loop spans 14 amino acids. Trimming removed 4 bases from V and 3 bases from J, with 12 bases in between. The germline V gene has CDR1 SGHNT and CDR2 YENEEA. The chain's CDR3 is CASSSSRGEETQYF. In nucleotides, the CDR3 is TGTGCCAGCAGCTCCTCCAGGGGGGAAGAGACCCAGTACTTC.

This clone was observed a few times. The genes are TRBV6-2 or TRBV6-3 and TRBJ2-1; D unclear. CDR1 and CDR2 from the germline V gene are MNHEY and SVGEGT. This CDR3 has 16 residues. V was clipped by 5 bases and J by 8 bases, with 22 bases between them. The CDR3: CASSPDAISYHDEQFF. The CDR3 bases are TGTGCCAGCAGTCCTGACGCGATATCTTACCACGATGAGCAGTTCTTC.

J is TRBJ1-6 and V is TRBV19, with D tentatively TRBD1 (5 bases). Trimming took off 0 bases at V and 5 bases at J, with 8 bases between the two ends. The germline V gene has CDR1 LNHDA and CDR2 SQIVND (reference sequence). CDR3 length: 15 amino acids. The CDR3 nucleotides are TGTGCCAGTAGTATAGATGGGGGTAATAATTCACCCCTCCACTTT. Translation gives CASSIDGGNNSPLHF. Full variable domain (missing parts from reference TRBV19 and TRBJ1-6): DGGITQSPKYLFRKEGQNVTLSCEQNLNHDAMYWYRQDPGQGLRLIYYSQIVNDFQKGDIAEGYSVSREKKESFPLTVTSAQKNPTAFYLCASSIDGGNNSPLHFGNGTRLTVT.

This clone occurred a few times. Its ends do not fully match the called genes, so a read error is possible. The rearrangement joins TRBV11-2 to TRBJ2-2, with a tentative D call TRBD2 (5 bases). The CDR3 runs 14 residues. Germline CDR1 is SGHAT and CDR2 is FQNNGV. CDR3 nucleotide sequence: TGTGCCAGCAGCTTAGGACCGAACACCGGGGAGCTGGTTTTT. It encodes CASSLGPNTGELVF.

By share, this clone ranks as medium-sized. The chain recombines TRBV20-1 with TRBJ2-2; D may be TRBD1 (6 bases). Trimming pared 6 bases from V and 1 base from J, leaving 12 bases between. The V gene's germline CDR1 is DFQATT and CDR2 SNEGSKA (reference sequence). This CDR3 is built from 14 residues. The CDR3 sequence: CSARTQGNTGELFF. In DNA form, the CDR3 reads TGCAGTGCAAGAACACAGGGGAACACCGGGGAGCTGTTTTTT.

This clone was counted many times. The chain is built from TRBV9 and TRBJ2-2; D is undetermined. Trimming cost V 0 bases and J 11 bases, with 8 bases left between them. CDR1 and CDR2 from the germline V gene are SGDLS and YYNGEE. The CDR3 runs to 12 residues. CDR3 sequence: CASSVVLGELFF. CDR3 DNA: TGTGCCAGCAGCGTAGTTTTAGGAGAGCTGTTTTTT.

This clone occurred many times. This sequence joins TRBV6-1 and TRBJ1-4, with TRBD1 matching over 8 bases. V dropped 5 bases and J dropped 5; count of bases not matched to a gene: 10. Germline CDR1 is MNHNS and CDR2 is SASEGT. CDR3 length equals 16 residues. The CDR3 reads CASSYRTGKANEKLFF. The CDR3 nucleotides read TGTGCCAGCAGTTACCGGACAGGGAAGGCGAATGAAAAACTGTTTTTT.

This clone was found many times. The rearrangement joins TRBV9 to TRBJ1-2; no definite D call. Deletions cut 4 bases from V and 2 bases from J, with 15 bases between. The CDR3 length is 15 residues. CDR1 and CDR2 (germline): SGDLS, YYNGEE. CDR3: CASSLGLGSNYGYTF. CDR3 nucleotide sequence: TGTGCCAGCAGCCTAGGCCTGGGGTCCAACTATGGCTACACCTTC.

This clone was found many times. This rearrangement joins TRBV7-9 to TRBJ2-7; the match to TRBD1 covers 11 bases. Germline CDR1 and CDR2: SEHNR and FQNEAQ (reference sequence). The CDR3 has 14 residues. The V and J ends lost 5 bases and 4 bases, in that order; junction bases with no gene match: 4. This CDR3 is CASSDRDRGYEQYF. DNA for the CDR3: TGTGCCAGCAGCGACCGGGACAGGGGGTACGAGCAGTACTTC.

The V gene is TRBV6-1, the J gene TRBJ2-7; 10 positions agree with TRBD2. Germline CDR1 and CDR2: MNHNS and SASEGT. V was pared by 6 bases and J by 5 bases, with 7 bases of the junction left unmatched. The CDR3 is 14 amino acids. CDR3 bases: TGTGCCAGCAGATCCCTAGCGGGAGCCCACGAGCAGTACTTC. It encodes CASRSLAGAHEQYF.

The chain uses TRBV6-1 and TRBJ2-7; TRBD1 aligns across 7 bases. The germline CDR1 and CDR2 sequences are MNHNS and SASEGT. After removal of 8 bases from V and 3 bases from J, the junction contained 10 bases not matched to a gene. The CDR3 spans 14 residues. The DNA of the CDR3 is TGTGCCAGCGGTCGACAGGGTTCCCTCTACGAGCAGTACTTC. Its protein product is CASGRQGSLYEQYF.

In its sample, this clone was seen many times. V is TRBV5-1 and J is TRBJ2-5; D might be TRBD1 (6 bases). CDR1 is SGHRS and CDR2 is YFSETQ in the germline V gene. This CDR3 spans 14 amino acids. With 4 bases removed from V and 9 bases from J, the gap between germline ends came to 19 bases. Here the CDR3 DNA reads TGCGCCAGCAGCACAGGGACGGGCGGCCCGGCCCAGTACTTC. It encodes CASSTGTGGPAQYF.

This clone rates as medium-sized. The chain combines TRBV20-1 with TRBJ2-4, with 11 bases lining up with TRBD1. With 6 bases clipped from V and 12 bases from J, the junction kept 13 bases outside the gene matches. The V gene's germline CDR1 is DFQATT and CDR2 SNEGSKA (reference sequence). CDR3 length: 14 residues. The CDR3 sequence is CSAVRTGGPKDQYF. The CDR3 coding sequence is TGCAGTGCCGTTAGGACAGGGGGCCCTAAGGATCAGTACTTC.

This clone was counted many times. The rearrangement uses TRBV29-1 and TRBJ1-2; 8 bases agree with TRBD1. Looked up from germline, CDR1 is SQVTM and CDR2 is ANQGSEA. Trimming removed 4 bases from V and 4 bases from J; junction bases left unmatched: 14. This CDR3 is 16 amino acids long. The CDR3 DNA is TGCAGCGTTGGAGGGTCCCTGGACAGGGCAATCTATGGCTACACCTTC. It translates to CSVGGSLDRAIYGYTF.

This clone was seen repeatedly, ten times or more. The gene calls are TRBV2 and TRBJ2-2; no clear D gene. V was cut by 8 bases and J by 2 bases, with 12 bases left in between. Germline CDR1 and CDR2: SNHLY and FYNNEI. The CDR3 runs 14 residues. Here the CDR3 DNA reads TGTGCCAGCCGAAGGAGTCTCAACACCGGGGAGCTGTTTTTT. It is translated as CASRRSLNTGELFF.

This clone occurred many times. V usage is TRBV24-1 and J usage is TRBJ2-1, with D maybe TRBD2 (5 bases). Trimming took 5 bases from V and 8 from J, leaving 12 bases between them. The germline CDR1 and CDR2 sequences are KGHDR and SFDVKD. CDR3 length equals 13 residues. Here the CDR3 DNA reads TGTGCCACCAGTGGAGTACAGCGGTATGAGCAGTTCTTC. The encoded protein is CATSGVQRYEQFF.

In this sample, this clone is medium-sized. The chain carries TRBV20-1 and TRBJ1-5; 12 nucleotides match TRBD1. This CDR3 is 14 amino acids long. Per the germline V gene, CDR1 is DFQATT and CDR2 is SNEGSKA (reference sequence). V was pared by 5 bases and J by 6 bases, with 5 bases of the junction left unmatched. CDR3 DNA sequence: TGCAGTGCTGGGGACAGGGGGCGCAGTCAGCCCCAGCATTTT. It is translated as CSAGDRGRSQPQHF.

This clone was seen many times. The chain couples TRBV3-1 to TRBJ2-7; D gene uncertain. There are 15 residues in the CDR3. Germline V gene lookup returns CDR1 LGHDT and CDR2 YNNKEL (reference sequence). Trimming pared 2 bases from V and 0 bases from J, leaving 11 bases between. As DNA, the CDR3 is TGTGCCAGCAGCCAAAACGACTGGTACTCCTACGAGCAGTACTTC. It codes for CASSQNDWYSYEQYF.

This clone was seen many times. The chain carries TRBV10-3 and TRBJ1-3; D uncertain. Germline V gene data show CDR1 as ENHRY and CDR2 as SYGVKD. Trimming left V 11 bases short and J 0 bases short, with 5 bases between. The CDR3 is 11 amino acids. The CDR3 nucleotides are TGTGCCGTTTACTCTGGAAACACCATATATTTT. Translated: CAVYSGNTIYF.

This clone was counted ten times or more. This rearrangement joins TRBV3-1 to TRBJ2-5; 9 nucleotides agree with TRBD2. Germline V gene lookup returns CDR1 LGHDT and CDR2 YNNKEL (reference sequence). CDR3 size: 15 residues. After removal of 3 bases from V and 5 bases from J, the junction contained 7 bases not matched to a gene. CDR3 sequence (DNA): TGTGCCAGCAGCCAGACTAGCGGAGCTTTTGAGACCCAGTACTTC. Translating gives CASSQTSGAFETQYF.

This clone was recorded a few times. The chain uses TRBV5-1 and TRBJ2-7; D is ambiguous. This CDR3 has 15 residues. The V end was cut by 2 bases, the J end by 2 bases, with 14 bases between. Per the germline V gene, CDR1 is SGHRS and CDR2 is YFSETQ. The CDR3 sequence is CASSFAPTSPYEQYF. In DNA form, the CDR3 reads TGCGCCAGCAGCTTCGCGCCGACAAGTCCCTACGAGCAGTACTTC.

The chain couples TRBV2 to TRBJ2-1, with D uncertain. V gave up 2 bases and J gave up 0 bases, with 8 bases separating them. The CDR3 contains 15 residues. CDR1 is SNHLY and CDR2 is FYNNEI in the germline V gene. Written as DNA, the CDR3 is TGTGCCAGCAGTGAAATACTGAGCTCCTACAATGAGCAGTTCTTC. It yields the protein CASSEILSSYNEQFF.

There are many counts of this clone. CDR3 bases: TGTGCCAGCAGTCCCCGAGGGGAGTCCCTCGACCCTTTTGACGAGCAGTACTTC. This gives the protein CASSPRGESLDPFDEQYF. The chain joins TRBV12-3 or TRBV12-4 to TRBJ2-7, with D possibly called TRBD1 or TRBD2 (5 bases each). The V and J ends lost 5 bases and 5 bases respectively, with 28 bases between them. The CDR3 runs to 18 residues.

This clone has only a few counts. The V call is TRBV10-3, the J call TRBJ1-2; 7 bases are shared with TRBD1. The length of the CDR3 is 20 residues. Trimming took 10 bases from V and 0 from J; bases not matched to a gene: 26. The germline V gene encodes CDR1 ENHRY and CDR2 SYGVKD. CDR3 DNA: TGTGCCAACCTGGGCCAGACAGGGAACAAAACACTAACCTCTAACTATGGCTACACCTTC. Amino acid sequence: CANLGQTGNKTLTSNYGYTF.

This clone counts as medium-sized. The rearrangement links TRBV4-2 to TRBJ1-2; 7 nucleotides line up with TRBD1. This CDR3 comprises 14 residues. Looked up from germline, CDR1 is LGHNA and CDR2 is YNFKEQ. The V and J ends lost 2 bases and 7 bases, in that order; junction bases with no gene match: 7. CDR3 in amino acids: CASSQLRQGGGYTF. CDR3 nucleotide sequence: TGTGCCAGCAGCCAACTCCGACAGGGAGGTGGCTACACCTTC.

The chain carries TRBV30 and TRBJ1-3, with D unclear. V was trimmed by 1 base and J by 3 bases, leaving 7 bases between them. This CDR3 contains 13 residues. Germline V gene lookup returns CDR1 GTSNPN and CDR2 SVGIG (reference sequence). The DNA for the CDR3 is TGTGCCTGGAGTGCGAACGTTGGAAACACCATATATTTT. It is translated as CAWSANVGNTIYF.

This clone was detected a few times. It may be a read error: a sequence one base away is much more abundant. The chain couples TRBV2 to TRBJ2-2; D may match TRBD1 or TRBD2 (5 bases each). The CDR3 is 15 residues long. Germline CDR1 and CDR2: SNHLY and FYNNEI. V lost 3 bases to trimming and J lost 4 bases, with 12 bases between them. The CDR3 spells CASSDRGDVTGELFF. In DNA form, the CDR3 reads TGTGCCAGCAGTGATCGGGGCGACGTCACCGGGGAGCTGTTTTTT.